What follows are 19 T cell receptor beta chains derived from one specimen sequenced in a study of shared clonotypes between healthy human individuals. Here immunoSEQ multiplex PCR was the method, and the copy in TCRdb shows in-frame clones only, minus some. The table includes some 2.1 million clones, 85% to 95% detected once. Sequenced input: naive CD4+ T cells sorted from blood. Subset noted: CD45RA+ positively selected. These receptors all come from a man younger than 35 in good health.

This rearrangement joins TRBV6-5 to TRBJ2-1; 9 nucleotides align to TRBD1. The CDR3 has 14 amino acids. V was clipped by 6 bases and J by 7 bases; unmatched bases: 7. Germline V CDR1 and CDR2: MNHEY, SVGAGI. The CDR3 DNA follows: TGTGCCAGCAGCCTGGGACAGGGTCGAAATGAGCAGTTCTTC. It specifies CASSLGQGRNEQFF.

The V and J genes are TRBV6-6 and TRBJ2-7; a possible D gene is TRBD2 (5 bases). The CDR3 length is 13 residues. V was trimmed by 6 bases and J by 4 bases, leaving 13 bases between them. Germline-derived CDR1 and CDR2 are MNHNY and SVGAGI (reference sequence). The CDR3 bases are TGTGCCAGCAGCGTAAGCGGAACTTACGAGCAGTACTTC. Protein: CASSVSGTYEQYF.

The gene calls are TRBV6-5 and TRBJ1-2, with TRBD1 matching 12 bases. The CDR3 consists of 16 residues. Germline V CDR1 and CDR2: MNHEY, SVGAGI. Losses at the gene ends were 0 bases for V and 7 bases for J; bases not matched to a gene: 6. CDR3 sequence (DNA): TGTGCCAGCAGTTACTCGGGGACAGGGGGCAGTGGTGGCTACACCTTC. Its translation is CASSYSGTGGSGGYTF.

The chain couples TRBV12-5 to TRBJ2-2; D is undetermined. The germline CDR1 and CDR2 sequences are LGHNT and FRNRAP. The ends were cut back, 6 bases at V and 6 bases at J, with 8 bases in the middle. The CDR3 runs 12 residues. CDR3 sequence reads: CASGADAGELFF. The CDR3 nucleotides read TGTGCTAGTGGCGCGGACGCCGGGGAGCTGTTTTTT.

This chain joins TRBV10-1 and TRBJ2-1, with D unclear. Looked up from germline, CDR1 is WNHNN and CDR2 is SYGVQD (reference sequence). V was cut by 2 bases and J by 8 bases, with 7 bases left in between. The CDR3 consists of 12 residues. CDR3 protein: CASSEDWYEQFF. CDR3 nucleotides: TGCGCCAGCAGTGAGGATTGGTATGAGCAGTTCTTC.

This chain joins TRBV30 and TRBJ1-2; D remains unclear. With 2 bases removed from V and 11 bases from J, the gap between germline ends came to 18 bases. The CDR3 contains 13 residues. Germline values: CDR1 GTSNPN, CDR2 SVGIG (reference sequence). This CDR3 is CAWSRTQSPSYTF. CDR3 bases: TGTGCCTGGAGTAGGACCCAGTCCCCGTCGTACACCTTC.

DNA of the CDR3: TGTGCCAGCAGTGGGACAGCAACTAATGAAAAACTGTTTTTT. Protein: CASSGTATNEKLFF. The rearrangement uses TRBV7-9 and TRBJ1-4; 7 bases match TRBD1. The CDR3 contains 14 residues. The junction had 1 base not matched to a gene; V was cut back by 6 bases and J by 0 bases. Per the germline V gene, CDR1 is SEHNR and CDR2 is FQNEAQ (reference sequence).

J is TRBJ2-6 and V is TRBV28; D tentatively fits TRBD1 or TRBD2 (7 bases each). V shed 8 bases and J shed 0 bases, with 17 bases lying between them. The CDR3 runs 17 residues. Germline V CDR1 and CDR2: MDHEN, SYDVKM. DNA of the CDR3: TGTGCCAGCCTAAGCGGGACAGCCCCCTCTGGGGCCAACGTCCTGACTTTC. This gives the protein CASLSGTAPSGANVLTF.

This clone occurred once. This sample also contains other DNA sequences that code for the same CDR3. This sequence joins TRBV7-9 and TRBJ1-5; D remains unclear. The CDR3 runs to 15 residues. Trimming removed 3 bases at V and 3 bases at J, with 12 bases between. Germline loops: CDR1 SEHNR, CDR2 FQNEAQ (reference sequence). The CDR3 here is CASSLGSSDNQPQHF. As DNA, the CDR3 is TGTGCCAGCAGCTTGGGGTCGAGTGACAATCAGCCCCAGCATTTT. The variable domain in full, with the rest retrieved from reference TRBV7-9 and TRBJ1-5, is DTGVSQNPRHKITKRGQNVTFRCDPISEHNRLYWYRQTLGQGPEFLTYFQNEAQLEKSRLLSDRFSAERPKGSFSTLEIQRTEQGDSAMYLCASSLGSSDNQPQHFGDGTRLSIL.

This clone was seen just once. V gene TRBV19 combines with J gene TRBJ2-7; TRBD2 aligns across 9 bases. With 4 bases clipped from V and 0 bases from J, the junction kept 4 bases outside the gene matches. In germline, CDR1 is LNHDA, CDR2 SQIVND (reference sequence). The CDR3 covers 15 residues. The CDR3 loop reads CASSKASGISYEQYF. The DNA for the CDR3 is TGTGCCAGTAGTAAAGCTAGCGGGATCTCCTACGAGCAGTACTTC.

This chain uses TRBV18 with TRBJ1-6, with 12 bases fitting TRBD1. This CDR3 spans 17 amino acids. In germline, CDR1 is KGHSH, CDR2 LQKENI. J lost 5 bases, V lost 8 bases, and 10 bases had no gene match. The CDR3 sequence: CASKTAGTGGNNSPLHF. CDR3 DNA sequence: TGTGCCAGCAAAACAGCCGGGACAGGGGGCAATAATTCACCCCTCCACTTT.

This chain connects TRBV18 to TRBJ2-4, with 8 positions matching TRBD1. This CDR3 is 14 amino acids long. Germline CDR1 is KGHSH and CDR2 is LQKENI. V lost 1 base to trimming and J lost 12 bases; unmatched junction nucleotides: 8. Written as DNA, the CDR3 is TGTGCCAGCTCACCACTGGACAGGGCGGACTATCAGTACTTC. It encodes CASSPLDRADYQYF.

The chain has TRBV18 and TRBJ2-2; 7 bases are shared with TRBD2. Trimming removed 5 bases from V and 4 bases from J; junction bases left unmatched: 4. Germline V lookup: CDR1 KGHSH, CDR2 LQKENI. CDR3 length: 14 amino acids. As DNA, the CDR3 is TGTGCCAGCTCATCGTTAGCGGGCACCGGGGAGCTGTTTTTT. Amino acids: CASSSLAGTGELFF. The whole variable domain, remainder taken from reference TRBV18 and TRBJ2-2, is NAGVMQNPRHLVRRRGQEARLRCSPMKGHSHVYWYRQLPEEGLKFMVYLQKENIIDESGMPKERFSAEFPKEGPSILRIQQVVRGDSAAYFCASSSLAGTGELFFGEGSRLTVL.

V gene TRBV29-1 combines with J gene TRBJ2-1; 9 nucleotides match TRBD2. The length of the CDR3 is 14 residues. Trimming removed 7 bases from V and 6 bases from J; junction bases left unmatched: 10. From germline, CDR1 is SQVTM and CDR2 ANQGSEA. The CDR3 region has the DNA TGCAGCGGTGGCGATGGAGCGGGGGGCAATGAGCAGTTCTTC. Translating gives CSGGDGAGGNEQFF.

The CDR3 coding sequence is TGTGCCAGCAGCTGGACAGGGGGCGCGGAAAAACTGTTTTTT. Translating it yields CASSWTGGAEKLFF. The chain uses TRBV7-2 and TRBJ1-4; TRBD1 matches at 11 bases. The germline V gene has CDR1 SGHTA and CDR2 FQGNSA. This CDR3 contains 14 residues. Trimming took 4 bases from V and 8 from J; bases not matched to a gene: 3. Based on the CDR3 plus reference TRBV7-2 and TRBJ1-4, the full variable domain is GAGVSQSPSNKVTEKGKDVELRCDPISGHTALYWYRQSLGQGLEFLIYFQGNSAPDKSGLPSDRFSAERTGGSVSTLTIQRTQQEDSAVYLCASSWTGGAEKLFFGSGTQLSVL.

The V gene is TRBV10-3, the J gene TRBJ1-6; D is undetermined. There are 15 residues in the CDR3. Germline CDR1 is ENHRY and CDR2 is SYGVKD. The germline V and J ends were trimmed by 0 bases and 6 bases, with 9 bases remaining between them. This CDR3 is CAISESRMVNSPLHF. The CDR3 nucleotides are TGTGCCATCAGTGAGTCGCGGATGGTTAATTCACCCCTCCACTTT.

The CDR3 reads CASSEGRVGTDTQYF. The CDR3 DNA reads as TGTGCCAGCAGTGAAGGACGAGTGGGTACAGATACGCAGTATTTT. The rearrangement joins TRBV6-1 to TRBJ2-3; D uncertain. The CDR3 totals 15 residues. Germline assignment: CDR1 MNHNS and CDR2 SASEGT. V shed 1 base and J shed 3 bases, with 11 bases lying between them.

This chain joins TRBV29-1 and TRBJ1-1; 10 bases align to TRBD1. Germline V gene lookup returns CDR1 SQVTM and CDR2 ANQGSEA. Unmatched junction bases numbered 10, after V lost 7 bases and J lost 5 bases. The length of the CDR3 is 14 residues. The CDR3 reads CSARARQGATEAFF. CDR3 sequence (DNA): TGCAGCGCTAGGGCCCGACAGGGGGCGACTGAAGCTTTCTTT.

V is TRBV6-6 and J is TRBJ2-1; D may be TRBD2 (6 bases). The CDR3 sequence is 13 residues long. Germline assignment: CDR1 MNHNY and CDR2 SVGAGI (reference sequence). V gave up 7 bases and J gave up 5 bases, with 12 bases separating them. The CDR3, as DNA: TGTGCCAGCACCCTATGGGGGGACAATGAGCAGTTCTTC. It encodes CASTLWGDNEQFF.